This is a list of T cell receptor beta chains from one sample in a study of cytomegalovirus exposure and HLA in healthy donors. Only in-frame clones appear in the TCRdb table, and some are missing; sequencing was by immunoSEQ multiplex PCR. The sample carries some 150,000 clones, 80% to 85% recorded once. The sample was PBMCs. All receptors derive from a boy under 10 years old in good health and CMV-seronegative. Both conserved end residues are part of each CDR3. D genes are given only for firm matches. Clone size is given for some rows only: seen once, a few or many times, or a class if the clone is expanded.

TGTGCCAGCAGTCAGCCCGCCCCGGGGTACGAGCAGTACTTC	CASSQPAPGYEQYF	TRBJ2-7	TRBV28	few	NA
TGTGCCAGCACCTGGACAGGGAGCCCCCACGAGCAGTACTTC	CASTWTGSPHEQYF	TRBJ2-7	TRBV27	NA	TRBD1
TGTGCCAGCAGCCCCGCGGAGGCCGGCTACACCTTC	CASSPAEAGYTF	TRBJ1-2	TRBV9	NA	NA
TGTGCCAGCAGCGCCGTAGGGGGCTACGAGCAGTACTTC	CASSAVGGYEQYF	TRBJ2-7	TRBV9	NA	NA
TGTGCCAGCAGTATGTCTAGCAATGAGCAGTTCTTC	CASSMSSNEQFF	TRBJ2-1	TRBV2	NA	NA
TGTGCCAGCAGTTGGCGGGGGGGGAACACTGAAGCTTTCTTT	CASSWRGGNTEAFF	TRBJ1-1	TRBV6-5	NA	NA
TGTGCCAGCTCATCCCAGTCTGACAGGACCTCACCCCTCCACTTT	CASSSQSDRTSPLHF	TRBJ1-6	TRBV18	once	NA
TGTGCCAGCAGTTACCAGGGATCCACCACCGGGGAGCTGTTTTTT	CASSYQGSTTGELFF	TRBJ2-2	TRBV6-6	NA	NA
TGTGCCAGCAGGAGGGACTTGGACGAGCAGTACTTC	CASRRDLDEQYF	TRBJ2-7	TRBV28	NA	NA
TGTGCCAGCAGCCCAGGGACAAGGGGAAACCCACCTCTGAACACTGAAGCTTTCTTT	CASSPGTRGNPPLNTEAFF	TRBJ1-1	TRBV7-9	NA	NA
TGTGCCAGCAGCTTAGGCCTCCGGGGTTTCGGCTCCGGCCGGGAGCAGTACTTC	CASSLGLRGFGSGREQYF	TRBJ2-7	TRBV13	NA	NA
TGCGCCAGCAGCTTAGACGCCTCGGGAGGAACAGATACGCAGTATTTT	CASSLDASGGTDTQYF	TRBJ2-3	TRBV5-1	NA	TRBD2
TGCAGCGTTGTAAGAGACTCCTACGAGCAGTACTTC	CSVVRDSYEQYF	TRBJ2-7	TRBV29-1	NA	NA
TGTGCCAGCAGGGACAGGGGGTTCGATGAGCAGTTCTTC	CASRDRGFDEQFF	TRBJ2-1	TRBV6-5	few	TRBD1
TGTGCCAGCAGCCCCGGGGGGAACGAAGAGACCCAGTACTTC	CASSPGGNEETQYF	TRBJ2-5	TRBV6-1	NA	TRBD2
TGTGCCAGCAGCGCTACAGGGAGGGTTGAAAAACTGTTTTTT	CASSATGRVEKLFF	TRBJ1-4	TRBV7-9	NA	NA
TGTGCCAGCAGCCCGGGGGACACCATATATTTT	CASSPGDTIYF	TRBJ1-3	TRBV13	NA	NA
TGTGCCAGTAGTATAGGAGCAAAATACAATGAGCAGTTCTTC	CASSIGAKYNEQFF	TRBJ2-1	TRBV19	NA	NA
TGTGCCACCAGCAGAGAAACAGGAAGAGATGCCCGGGAGCTGTTTTTT	CATSRETGRDARELFF	TRBJ2-2	TRBV15	NA	NA
TGTGCCAGCTCACCGGGACAGCGAAACACCATATATTTT	CASSPGQRNTIYF	TRBJ1-3	TRBV18	once	TRBD1
TGCGCCAGCAGCCAATTAGCGGGAGTAAACGAGCAGTTCTTC	CASSQLAGVNEQFF	TRBJ2-1	TRBV4-1	NA	TRBD2
TGTGCCAGCAGCTTAGACCAAGGGACAGGGCCTCGGCGGCCCCAGCATTTT	CASSLDQGTGPRRPQHF	TRBJ1-5	TRBV7-8	NA	TRBD1
TGTGCCAGCAGCGTAGGATCGGGGGGGGGAGCTTTCTTCTATGGCTACACCTTC	CASSVGSGGGAFFYGYTF	TRBJ1-2	TRBV9	NA	NA
TGTGCCAGCAGCCTGCGACTAGGTGGCACAGATACGCAGTATTTT	CASSLRLGGTDTQYF	TRBJ2-3	TRBV9	NA	NA
TGTGCCAGCAGCCCGTCCGGAGGGAGTGAAGCTTTCTTT	CASSPSGGSEAFF	TRBJ1-1	TRBV9	once	NA
TGTGCCAGCCCTGGACTAGCGGAGACCGGGGAGCTGTTTTTT	CASPGLAETGELFF	TRBJ2-2	TRBV28	NA	TRBD2
TGTGCCGGAACAGGGCATAGCTCCTATAATTCACCCCTCCACTTT	CAGTGHSSYNSPLHF	TRBJ1-6	TRBV6-1	NA	NA
TGTGCCATCAGCCGACTAGCGGGGGGCTCCTACAATGAGCAGTTCTTC	CAISRLAGGSYNEQFF	TRBJ2-1	TRBV10-3	NA	TRBD2
TGTGCCAGTAGTTCCCGGACAGGGGCGTTGGAAGAGACCCAGTACTTC	CASSSRTGALEETQYF	TRBJ2-5	TRBV19	NA	TRBD1
TGTGCCAGCTCCCCCCTCGGTCGTGGGAGAGGGGGTCAAGAGACCCAGTACTTC	CASSPLGRGRGGQETQYF	TRBJ2-5	TRBV18	NA	NA
TGTGCCAGCAGCTTATCCAGAACCTACGAGCAGTACTTC	CASSLSRTYEQYF	TRBJ2-7	TRBV7-9	few	NA
TGTGCCAGTAGTATACTTGCGGGGCCTATGGCCGGGGAGCTGTTTTTT	CASSILAGPMAGELFF	TRBJ2-2	TRBV19	once	NA
TGTGCCAGCAGCCTAGGACTAGCGGGAGGGGAGCAGTTCTTC	CASSLGLAGGEQFF	TRBJ2-1	TRBV7-3	NA	TRBD2